These 28 T cell receptor beta chains were sequenced from one sample in a study of blood T cell repertoires in COVID-19. Measured with immunoSEQ multiplex PCR; TCRdb has only the in-frame clones, and not every one. Of around 240,000 clones detected, 91% appear once; the ten largest clones hold 1.2%. Sequencing input: PBMCs or T cells enriched from blood (not recorded which). The receptors stem from a human donor in a cohort exposed to, infected with or recovered from COVID-19 (not recorded which). The donor label of this sample is uncertain.

V is TRBV30 and J is TRBJ1-2, with D possibly being TRBD1 (6 bases). V lost 0 bases, J lost 0 bases, and 8 bases lay in between. The CDR3 covers 14 residues. Germline V CDR1 and CDR2: GTSNPN, SVGIG (reference sequence). The CDR3 protein is CAWSVRGTNYGYTF. CDR3 DNA sequence: TGTGCCTGGAGTGTTAGGGGGACTAACTATGGCTACACCTTC.

The chain links TRBV15 to TRBJ2-5, with a tentative D call TRBD2 (6 bases). This CDR3 comprises 13 residues. V was trimmed by 5 bases and J by 3 bases, leaving 10 bases between them. Germline V gives CDR1 LNHNV, CDR2 YYDKDF (reference sequence). The DNA of the CDR3 is TGTGCCACCAGCTTCGGGACTGAAGAGACCCAGTACTTC. Translation: CATSFGTEETQYF.

This rearrangement joins TRBV10-1 to TRBJ2-1, with 7 bases identical to TRBD2. Germline CDR1 is WNHNN and CDR2 is SYGVQD (reference sequence). This CDR3 has 15 residues. J gave up 3 bases and V 3 bases, and 5 bases lay outside the gene matches. Here the CDR3 DNA reads TGCGCCAGCAGTGATGGCGGGGGTCTCTACAATGAGCAGTTCTTC. Amino acids: CASSDGGGLYNEQFF.

This chain links TRBV4-3 with TRBJ1-1; 8 bases match TRBD1. The CDR3 extends over 15 amino acids. CDR1 LGHNA and CDR2 YSLEER come from the germline V gene. V shed 5 bases, J shed 1 base, and the junction held 6 bases outside the gene matches. The CDR3 sequence is CASSIQDRGNTEAFF. The CDR3 bases are TGCGCCAGCAGCATACAAGACAGGGGGAACACTGAAGCTTTCTTT.

The J gene is TRBJ2-3, the V gene TRBV28, with D possibly being TRBD2 (5 bases). From germline, CDR1 is MDHEN and CDR2 SYDVKM. V was cut by 6 bases and J by 2 bases, with 15 bases left in between. The CDR3 loop spans 15 amino acids. The CDR3 DNA sequence: TGTGCCAGCAGCCTAGCTGCTAGGGTCACAGATACGCAGTATTTT. It translates to CASSLAARVTDTQYF.

V usage is TRBV7-9 and J usage is TRBJ1-5; D perhaps matches TRBD1 (5 bases). This CDR3 spans 15 amino acids. Trimming stripped 5 bases from V and 5 bases from J, with 16 bases between. Germline loops: CDR1 SEHNR, CDR2 FQNEAQ (reference sequence). CDR3 coding DNA: TGTGCCAGCAGCCCCACGGGGGGTAGGGATCAGCCCCAGCATTTT. Its protein product is CASSPTGGRDQPQHF.

V usage is TRBV27 and J usage is TRBJ2-2; 8 bases line up with TRBD2. Germline assignment: CDR1 MNHEY and CDR2 SMNVEV (reference sequence). The CDR3 loop spans 19 amino acids. Losses at the gene ends were 4 bases for V and 2 bases for J; bases not matched to a gene: 15. Here the CDR3 reads CASSSSKIAGILNTGELFF. In nucleotides, the CDR3 is TGTGCCAGCAGTTCCTCTAAAATAGCGGGAATATTAAACACCGGGGAGCTGTTTTTT.

The chain employs TRBV20-1 and TRBJ1-5; D remains ambiguous. The CDR3 extends over 13 amino acids. Trimming stripped 3 bases from V and 9 bases from J, with 15 bases between. Germline V gives CDR1 DFQATT, CDR2 SNEGSKA (reference sequence). DNA of the CDR3: TGCAGTGCTAGTGGAGTGAGGGAGGGGCCCCAGCATTTT. It yields the protein CSASGVREGPQHF.

J is TRBJ1-1 and V is TRBV29-1; 7 nucleotides align to TRBD1. V shed 6 bases, J shed 6 bases, and the junction held 13 bases outside the gene matches. Germline V gene data show CDR1 as SQVTM and CDR2 as ANQGSEA. The CDR3 is made up of 14 amino acids. The CDR3 bases are TGCAGCGTAGACCGGACAGGTATTTCGTCTGAAGCTTTCTTT. Translated: CSVDRTGISSEAFF. Supplemented by reference TRBV29-1 and TRBJ1-1, the full variable domain reads SAVISQKPSRDICQRGTSLTIQCQVDSQVTMMFWYRQQPGQSLTLIATANQGSEATYESGFVIDKFPISRPNLTFSTLTVSNMSPEDSSIYLCSVDRTGISSEAFFGQGTRLTVV.

The chain is built from TRBV2 and TRBJ1-5; D is possibly TRBD1 (5 bases). This CDR3 contains 14 residues. V dropped 7 bases and J dropped 4 bases, with 14 bases sitting between them. The germline gives CDR1 SNHLY, CDR2 FYNNEI. CDR3 DNA sequence: TGTGCCAGCACCGGTAGACAGTTTAATCAGCCCCAGCATTTT. Translated, it gives CASTGRQFNQPQHF.

This clone turned up a few times. The chain recombines TRBV3-1 (or the pseudogene TRBV3-2) with TRBJ1-2, with D uncertain. The germline V gene has CDR1 LGHDT and CDR2 YNNKEL (reference sequence). The CDR3 runs to 11 residues. Deletions cut 9 bases from V and 5 bases from J, with 10 bases between. CDR3 region: CARRRGYGYTF. The CDR3 nucleotides read TGTGCCAGACGAAGAGGATATGGCTACACCTTC.

The gene calls are TRBV12-3 or TRBV12-4 and TRBJ1-1, with D possibly TRBD1 on 6 matching bases. There are 13 residues in the CDR3. V shed 3 bases and J shed 12 bases, with 17 bases lying between them. CDR3 sequence reads: CASSLQGHSKTFF. CDR3 DNA sequence: TGTGCCAGCAGTTTGCAGGGACATAGTAAAACTTTCTTT.

The CDR3 loop reads CAIFLSRGLSNQPQHF. CDR3 in DNA: TGTGCCATCTTTCTCAGCAGGGGGCTTAGCAATCAGCCCCAGCATTTT. The V and J genes are TRBV27 and TRBJ1-5; 8 positions agree with TRBD1. The germline gives CDR1 MNHEY, CDR2 SMNVEV (reference sequence). Trimming took 10 bases from V and 0 from J; bases not matched to a gene: 11. The CDR3 runs 16 residues.

CDR3 in amino acids: CAISPGTGSNQPQHF. CDR3 nucleotide sequence: TGTGCCATCAGTCCCGGGACAGGGAGCAATCAGCCCCAGCATTTT. The gene calls are TRBV10-3 and TRBJ1-5, with 9 bases aligning to TRBD1. The V gene's germline CDR1 is ENHRY and CDR2 SYGVKD. V was clipped by 5 bases and J by 1 base; unmatched bases: 3. This CDR3 is 15 amino acids long.

V usage is TRBV7-9 and J usage is TRBJ2-2, with D possibly matching TRBD1 (5 bases). The germline CDR1 and CDR2 sequences are SEHNR and FQNEAQ (reference sequence). The CDR3 consists of 16 residues. V lost 5 bases, J lost 1 base, and 14 bases lay in between. The CDR3 DNA follows: TGTGCCAGCAGCCCACCCTTCGACAGGAACACCGGGGAGCTGTTTTTT. It is translated as CASSPPFDRNTGELFF.

The V call is TRBV19, the J call TRBJ1-1; D remains unclear. CDR1 is LNHDA and CDR2 is SQIVND in the germline V gene (reference sequence). CDR3 length: 16 residues. With 1 base removed from V and 0 bases from J, the gap between germline ends came to 12 bases. CDR3 region: CASSIVVAVMNTEAFF. For the CDR3, the DNA is TGTGCCAGTAGTATAGTGGTGGCAGTCATGAACACTGAAGCTTTCTTT.

The V gene is TRBV6-5, the J gene TRBJ1-6; D is possibly TRBD1 (6 bases). Germline assignment: CDR1 MNHEY and CDR2 SVGAGI. Trimming pared 2 bases from V and 7 bases from J, leaving 9 bases between. The CDR3 consists of 14 residues. CDR3: CASSYRDTNSPLHF. The CDR3 bases are TGTGCCAGCAGTTACCGGGACACCAATTCACCCCTCCACTTT.

The chain uses TRBV14 and TRBJ1-2, with 9 bases lining up with TRBD1. This CDR3 region has 18 residues. The germline gives CDR1 SGHDN, CDR2 FVKESK. V shed 1 base and J 2 bases; nucleotides not matched to a gene: 11. The CDR3: CASSQAGQGNFLNYGYTF. In DNA, the CDR3 is TGTGCCAGCAGCCAAGCGGGACAGGGTAATTTTTTGAACTATGGCTACACCTTC.

The rearrangement links TRBV29-1 to TRBJ2-5; maybe TRBD2 (7 bases). The germline V gene has CDR1 SQVTM and CDR2 ANQGSEA. CDR3 length equals 13 residues. The germline V and J ends were trimmed by 0 bases and 9 bases, with 14 bases remaining between them. CDR3 in amino acids: CSVEDRGARAQYF. CDR3 bases: TGCAGCGTTGAAGATCGGGGGGCCCGGGCCCAGTACTTC.

V gene TRBV7-8 combines with J gene TRBJ1-3, with D maybe TRBD1 (5 bases). Between the trimmed V and J ends, which lost 3 bases and 4 bases, there was a span of 10 bases. CDR1 is SGHVS and CDR2 is FQNEAQ in the germline V gene. The CDR3 loop spans 14 amino acids. The CDR3 loop is CASSFRGTGNTIYF. The CDR3 DNA follows: TGTGCCAGCAGCTTCCGGGGGACGGGAAACACCATATATTTT.

The gene calls are TRBV11-2 and TRBJ2-2; D gene ambiguous. Germline values: CDR1 SGHAT, CDR2 FQNNGV. The CDR3 contains 13 residues. V was trimmed by 5 bases and J by 5 bases, leaving 9 bases between them. Here the CDR3 reads CASSPIETGELFF. DNA of the CDR3: TGTGCCAGCAGCCCAATAGAGACCGGGGAGCTGTTTTTT.

The chain is built from TRBV5-1 and TRBJ2-7, with TRBD1 identical over 9 bases. CDR1 is SGHRS and CDR2 is YFSETQ in the germline V gene. The ends lost 3 bases at V and 7 bases at J; junction bases unmatched: 5. The CDR3 has 13 residues. CDR3 protein: CASSSGTGREQYF. The DNA for the CDR3 is TGCGCCAGCAGCTCCGGGACAGGGAGAGAGCAGTACTTC.

The chain links TRBV5-4 to TRBJ1-1, with TRBD1 matching 8 bases. J gave up 3 bases and V 2 bases, and 6 bases lay outside the gene matches. CDR1 is SGHNT and CDR2 is YYREEE in the germline V gene (reference sequence). The CDR3 is made up of 15 amino acids. The CDR3: CASSFTGGLDTEAFF. CDR3 in DNA: TGTGCCAGCAGCTTCACAGGGGGGCTGGACACTGAAGCTTTCTTT.

The gene calls are TRBV12-5 and TRBJ2-1, with D possibly TRBD2 on 5 matching bases. V was trimmed by 6 bases and J by 1 base, leaving 13 bases between them. CDR1 is LGHNT and CDR2 is FRNRAP in the germline V gene. This CDR3 spans 15 amino acids. The CDR3 DNA is TGTGCTAGTGGCCCCGCCGGGGAATCCTACAATGAGCAGTTCTTC. This sequence encodes CASGPAGESYNEQFF.

Only one count was recorded for this clone. The chain recombines TRBV10-3 with TRBJ2-1; tentatively, D is TRBD1 (6 bases). The CDR3 has 14 amino acids. CDR1 ENHRY and CDR2 SYGVKD come from the germline V gene. V dropped 6 bases and J dropped 5 bases, with 14 bases sitting between them. As DNA, the CDR3 is TGTGCCATCAGCGGGGCCGAGGGGGACAATGAGCAGTTCTTC. This encodes CAISGAEGDNEQFF.

This sequence joins TRBV18 and TRBJ2-7; the match to TRBD1 covers 9 bases. V shed 3 bases and J 0 bases; nucleotides not matched to a gene: 6. The CDR3 spans 16 residues. CDR1 is KGHSH and CDR2 is LQKENI in the germline V gene. This chain's CDR3 is CASSPEQGASSYEQYF. CDR3 sequence (DNA): TGTGCCAGCTCACCCGAACAGGGGGCAAGCTCCTACGAGCAGTACTTC. The variable domain in full, completed from reference TRBV18 and TRBJ2-7, reads NAGVMQNPRHLVRRRGQEARLRCSPMKGHSHVYWYRQLPEEGLKFMVYLQKENIIDESGMPKERFSAEFPKEGPSILRIQQVVRGDSAAYFCASSPEQGASSYEQYFGPGTRLTVT.

The chain is built from TRBV12-5 and TRBJ1-5; the D gene is possibly TRBD1 (6 bases). Germline V gene sequence: CDR1 LGHNT, CDR2 FRNRAP. This CDR3 has 15 amino acids. V was cut by 3 bases and J by 5 bases, with 14 bases left in between. The CDR3 sequence: CASGFWGRTDQPQHF. The CDR3 nucleotides read TGTGCTAGTGGTTTTTGGGGGCGCACCGATCAGCCCCAGCATTTT. The whole variable domain, filled in from reference TRBV12-5 and TRBJ1-5, reads DARVTQTPRHKVTEMGQEVTMRCQPILGHNTVFWYRQTMMQGLELLAYFRNRAPLDDSGMPKDRFSAEMPDATLATLKIQPSEPRDSAVYFCASGFWGRTDQPQHFGDGTRLSIL.

The rearrangement uses TRBV6-5 and TRBJ2-5; TRBD2 might be the D (6 bases). CDR3 length: 14 residues. Per germline, CDR1 MNHEY and CDR2 SVGAGI. The germline V and J ends were trimmed by 6 bases and 7 bases, with 18 bases remaining between them. CDR3 residues: CASSTSGTGGTQYF. The CDR3 DNA sequence: TGTGCCAGCAGCACTTCCGGGACCGGGGGGACCCAGTACTTC.